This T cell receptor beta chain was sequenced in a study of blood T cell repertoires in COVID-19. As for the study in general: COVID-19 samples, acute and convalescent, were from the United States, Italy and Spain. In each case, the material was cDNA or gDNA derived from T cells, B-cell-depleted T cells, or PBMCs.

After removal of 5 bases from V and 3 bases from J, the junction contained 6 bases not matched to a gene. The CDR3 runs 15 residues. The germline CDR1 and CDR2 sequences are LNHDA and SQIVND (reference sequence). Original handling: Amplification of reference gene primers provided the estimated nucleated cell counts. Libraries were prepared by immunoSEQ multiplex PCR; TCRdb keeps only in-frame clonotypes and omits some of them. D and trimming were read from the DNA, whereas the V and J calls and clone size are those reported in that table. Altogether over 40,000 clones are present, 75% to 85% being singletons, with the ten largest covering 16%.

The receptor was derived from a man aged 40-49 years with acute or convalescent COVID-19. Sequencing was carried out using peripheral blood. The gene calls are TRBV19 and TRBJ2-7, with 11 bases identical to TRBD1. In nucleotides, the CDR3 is TGTGCCAGTAGTCCCGCCGGGACAGGGGGCTACGAGCAGTACTTC. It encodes CASSPAGTGGYEQYF.